The 7 T cell receptor beta chains given below trace back to one sample, sequenced in a study of blood T cell repertoires in COVID-19 (dated by TCRdb to the early 2020s). The library was generated by the immunoSEQ multiplex PCR assay. TCRdb mirrors the immuneACCESS table, restricted to in-frame sequences. Some clones are absent from its copies; in checked studies, under half trace to an unresolved V gene, and the reason for the others is unknown. Across this sample there are about 310,000 clones, with around 89% seen only once. The ten largest clones represent approximately 9.8% of the sample. What was sequenced was PBMCs or T cells enriched from blood (not recorded which). These receptors came from a woman in her thirties or forties who had recovered from COVID-19.

This chain uses TRBV7-2 with TRBJ1-1, with D unresolved. The germline V gene has CDR1 SGHTA and CDR2 FQGNSA. The ends were cut back, 5 bases at V and 1 base at J, with 11 bases in the middle. This CDR3 contains 14 residues. CDR3 region: CASSRWEGNTEAFF. The CDR3 region has the DNA TGTGCCAGCAGCCGCTGGGAGGGGAACACTGAAGCTTTCTTT.

This clone was seen a single time. The chain is built from TRBV7-2 and TRBJ2-2; 15 bases match TRBD2. Germline V gene lookup returns CDR1 SGHTA and CDR2 FQGNSA. This CDR3 is built from 16 residues. Germline trimming cut 5 bases from V and 5 bases from J; bases unmatched to any gene: 3. The CDR3 nucleotides are TGTGCCAGCAGCCCCGGGACTAGCGGGAGGACCGGGGAGCTGTTTTTT. Its translation is CASSPGTSGRTGELFF.

The chain has TRBV15 and TRBJ1-2; no clear D gene. The V end lost 7 bases, the J end lost 2 bases, and 11 bases lay between the germline ends. Germline CDR1 LNHNV, CDR2 YYDKDF (reference sequence). This CDR3 comprises 13 residues. CDR3 in amino acids: CATMGRGNYGYTF. The DNA for the CDR3 is TGTGCCACCATGGGTAGAGGGAACTATGGCTACACCTTC.

The gene calls are TRBV7-9 and TRBJ1-2, with D perhaps matching TRBD1 (6 bases). In germline, CDR1 is SEHNR, CDR2 FQNEAQ (reference sequence). Trimming stripped 6 bases from V and 6 bases from J, with 20 bases between. The CDR3 is 15 amino acids. CDR3 loop: CASRTHGGQEDGYTF. For the CDR3, the DNA is TGTGCCAGCAGGACCCACGGGGGGCAGGAGGATGGCTACACCTTC.

The V call is TRBV11-1, the J call TRBJ2-1; no clear D gene. This CDR3 has 15 amino acids. Trimming removed 1 base at V and 1 base at J, with 8 bases between. CDR1 SGHAT and CDR2 FQDESV come from the germline V gene (reference sequence). This CDR3 is CASSLDSNSYNEQFF. The CDR3 nucleotides are TGTGCCAGCAGCTTAGACAGTAATTCCTACAATGAGCAGTTCTTC.

The CDR3: CASSLAGTGTHEQYF. CDR3 nucleotide sequence: TGCGCCAGCAGCTTGGCAGGGACAGGCACCCACGAGCAGTACTTC. The chain has TRBV5-1 and TRBJ2-7; 8 bases agree with TRBD1. V was clipped by 0 bases and J by 5 bases; unmatched bases: 7. The CDR3 consists of 15 residues. The germline V gene encodes CDR1 SGHRS and CDR2 YFSETQ.

The genes are TRBV9 and TRBJ1-2; D call uncertain. Trimming cost V 3 bases and J 3 bases, with 9 bases left between them. Germline V CDR1 and CDR2: SGDLS, YYNGEE. The length of the CDR3 is 13 residues. CDR3 sequence reads: CASSAYIYYGYTF. As DNA, the CDR3 is TGTGCCAGCAGCGCGTATATATACTATGGCTACACCTTC.